This T cell receptor beta chain was recovered during a study of T cells in Graves' hyperthyroidism and ophthalmopathy. Germline lookup yields CDR1 SQVTM and CDR2 ANQGSEA. CDR3 length equals 10 residues. The V and J ends lost 8 bases and 2 bases respectively, with 7 bases between them. Regions amplified from RNA transcripts were the TCR beta CDR3 regions. TCR CDR3 regions were first amplified by RT-PCR with HTBI primers. MiXCR was run by TCRdb on the multiplex PCR reads, yielding one entry per CDR3 protein. The sample lists just under 750,000 distinct CDR3 sequences; 35% were seen once. The chain has TRBV29-1 and TRBJ2-7; D gene ambiguous. The sequenced sample consisted of blood. The sequence came from a middle-aged woman with Graves' hyperthyroidism. The CDR3 sequence: CSLRTYEQYF. The CDR3 DNA sequence: TGCAGCTTGAGGACCTACGAGCAGTACTTC.